This is a list of T cell receptor beta chains from one sample in a study of Ad26.COV2.S vaccination and SARS-CoV-2 variants. TCRdb's copy holds only in-frame clones and misses some; the assay was immunoSEQ multiplex PCR. This table has hundreds of thousands of clones, 89% appearing once. Source: peripheral blood, taken in a trial of Ad26.COV2.S vaccine versus placebo. Every receptor here comes from a person aged 18 to 65 who received the Ad26.COV2.S COVID-19 vaccine or a placebo. CDR3s include the opening cysteine and the closing phenylalanine or tryptophan. The D gene is left open where the match is weak. Some rows have no size entry. The others give once, few or many, or a class for an expanded clone.

clone size	D gene	CDR3 length	V gene	J gene	CDR3 DNA	CDR3 protein
NA	TRBD1	13	TRBV6-5	TRBJ1-5	TGTGCCAGCAGTTTGACAGGGGAACAGCCCCAGCATTTT	CASSLTGEQPQHF
NA	NA	12	TRBV29-1	TRBJ1-2	TGCAGCGTGGGTAACGACGGCTATGGCTACACCTTC	CSVGNDGYGYTF
NA	TRBD2	15	TRBV9	TRBJ2-7	TGTGCCAGCAGCCTTAGCGGGGCCCGCTCCTACGAGCAGTACTTC	CASSLSGARSYEQYF
NA	TRBD1	17	TRBV5-1	TRBJ2-1	TGCGCCAGCAGCTTGGACCCGGGACAGGGTTCTATCTACGAGCAGTTCTTC	CASSLDPGQGSIYEQFF
NA	TRBD2	17	TRBV3-1/TRBV3-2	TRBJ2-3	TGTGCCAGCAGCCAAGAGACTAGCGGGGGTGGCACAGATACGCAGTATTTT	CASSQETSGGGTDTQYF
NA	NA	15	TRBV19	TRBJ2-7	TGTGCCAGTAGTATAACTTGGACAGCAGCCTACGAGCAGTACTTC	CASSITWTAAYEQYF
NA	TRBD1	16	TRBV6-2/TRBV6-3	TRBJ2-3	TGTGCCAGCAGTTACGGGACAGGGTGGGGCACAGATACGCAGTATTTT	CASSYGTGWGTDTQYF
NA	TRBD1	16	TRBV7-9	TRBJ2-3	TGTGCCAGCAGGATACGGACAGGCCTCCCCACAGATACGCAGTATTTT	CASRIRTGLPTDTQYF
NA	NA	16	TRBV15	TRBJ1-1	TGTGCCACCAGCAGAGCTTCCGTCCGGAGTAACACTGAAGCTTTCTTT	CATSRASVRSNTEAFF
NA	TRBD1	15	TRBV27	TRBJ1-5	TGTGCCAGCAGTCGCCAGACAGGGTTCAATCAGCCCCAGCATTTT	CASSRQTGFNQPQHF
NA	NA	13	TRBV7-3	TRBJ2-1	TGTGCCAGCAGCTTACACAGGGACAATGAGCAGTTCTTC	CASSLHRDNEQFF
NA	TRBD1	19	TRBV7-6	TRBJ2-6	TGTGCCAGCAGCCCGGTCCCGGGACAGGGGAGTACTGGGGCCAACGTCCTGACTTTC	CASSPVPGQGSTGANVLTF
once	TRBD2	15	TRBV18	TRBJ2-7	TGTGCCAGCTCCCAAACTAGCGGGTCAAGCTACGAGCAGTACTTC	CASSQTSGSSYEQYF
NA	TRBD1	17	TRBV23-1	TRBJ1-5	TGCGCCAGCAGGGGGAGGACAGGGTATTCATGCAATCAGCCCCAGCATTTT	CASRGRTGYSCNQPQHF
NA	NA	20	TRBV5-5	TRBJ2-7	TGTGCCAGCAGCCCGAGGGTCGGGACCGCCCGACTCACTGAACGCTACGAGCAGTACTTC	CASSPRVGTARLTERYEQYF
once	NA	13	TRBV30	TRBJ1-2	TGTGCCTGGGGAGGATTTTGGCCCTATGGCTACACCTTC	CAWGGFWPYGYTF
once	TRBD2	15	TRBV19	TRBJ2-3	TGTGCCAGTAACCCAATAGCGGGGAGCACAGATACGCAGTATTTT	CASNPIAGSTDTQYF
once	NA	12	TRBV7-9	TRBJ1-5	TGTGCCAGCAGCTTGGGCGTTGGGCCCCAGCATTTT	CASSLGVGPQHF
NA	NA	18	TRBV18	TRBJ1-5	TGTGCCAGCTCACCAATGGGCCGGGGACCTTATAGCAATCAGCCCCAGCATTTT	CASSPMGRGPYSNQPQHF
NA	NA	13	TRBV9	TRBJ1-2	TGTGCCAGCAGCCCCCGGGACACCTATGGCTACACCTTC	CASSPRDTYGYTF
NA	NA	13	TRBV12-3/TRBV12-4	TRBJ2-7	TGTGCCAGCAGTTTGGACTACTCCTACGAGCAGTACTTC	CASSLDYSYEQYF